This T cell receptor beta chain derives from a study of Graves' ophthalmopathy and Graves' hyperthyroidism. Whole-study results and caveats: Ophthalmopathy cases were distinguished from stable hyperthyroidism by a 13-signature model, reaching 87.88% sensitivity and approximately 81% specificity. Detected in blood as well were most expanded thyroid clonotypes with frequency above 0.001.

Other autoimmune diseases, uncontrolled infections, pregnancy and lactation each led to patient exclusion. Clinical symptoms, serum thyroxine, TRAb, thyroid ultrasound and orbital computed tomography determined diagnosis. The CDR3 totals 14 residues. Trimming shortened V by 6 bases and J by 0 bases, and 12 bases separated the two germline ends. CDR1 and CDR2 from the germline V gene are MNHNY and SVGAGI (reference sequence). This clonotype was detected ten times or more. The antigen is unknown. CDR3 regions of TCR beta were amplified from RNA transcripts. The workflow started with a first-round RT-PCR run with HTBI primers and then moved on to a second-round multiplex PCR. TCRdb re-called the multiplex PCR reads through MiXCR, storing one row per CDR3 protein. The table includes about 1.2 million distinct CDR3 sequences, about 40% detected once.

The chain employs TRBV6-6 and TRBJ2-7; D tentatively reads TRBD1 or TRBD2 (5 bases each). The sequenced sample was peripheral blood or thyroid tissue (not recorded which). This clonotype was obtained from an adult man with Graves' hyperthyroidism. The DNA for the CDR3 is TGTGCCAGCAGCCCCGGGACGTACTCCTACGAGCAGTACTTC. Encoded protein: CASSPGTYSYEQYF.